The rows below give T cell receptor beta chains drawn from one sample of a study of cytomegalovirus exposure and HLA in healthy donors. TCRdb's copy holds only in-frame clones and misses some; the assay was immunoSEQ multiplex PCR. The sample shows around 61,000 clones, 70% to 90% of them seen only once. Sequencing was carried out using PBMCs. Receptors were obtained from a man aged 25 to 40 in good health and CMV-seropositive. The CDR3 runs from the conserved cysteine through the conserved F or W. The D gene is left open where the match is weak. Only some rows state a clone size, as once, few, many or a class for expanded clones.

clone size	D gene	J gene	V gene	CDR3 DNA	CDR3 protein
NA	TRBD2	TRBJ2-5	TRBV19	TGTGCCAGTAGTATAGGGATAGCGGGAGGGGTGGAGACCCAGTACTTC	CASSIGIAGGVETQYF
NA	TRBD2	TRBJ2-2	TRBV5-1	TGCGCCAGCAGCCCCGGGACTAGCGGGTTCCGAGGCACCGGGGAGCTGTTTTTT	CASSPGTSGFRGTGELFF
NA	NA	TRBJ2-6	TRBV7-9	TGTGCCAGCAGCTCTCCTGGGGCCAACGTCCTGACTTTC	CASSSPGANVLTF
few	TRBD1	TRBJ1-3	TRBV4-1	TGCGCCAGCAGCCAAGATCAGGGGGTGGTTAGCTCTGGAAACACCATATATTTT	CASSQDQGVVSSGNTIYF
NA	TRBD1	TRBJ1-2	TRBV5-1	TGCGCCAGCAGCTCGACAGGGGGAGGCTATGGCTACACCTTC	CASSSTGGGYGYTF
NA	NA	TRBJ1-2	TRBV4-2	TGTGCCAGCAGCCAGGGGGCGCGTGGCTACACCTTC	CASSQGARGYTF
NA	NA	TRBJ2-3	TRBV4-1	TGCGCCAGCAGCCTCCAGCCGCGGGGTTACACAGATACGCAGTATTTT	CASSLQPRGYTDTQYF
NA	TRBD2	TRBJ2-7	TRBV15	TGTGCCACCAGCAGAGACCTGGGGTTAGCGGGAGGGTTCTCCGAGCAGTACTTC	CATSRDLGLAGGFSEQYF
NA	TRBD1	TRBJ2-5	TRBV30	TGTGCCTTAACAGGGTTACAGGGACAGGAGACCCAGTACTTC	CALTGLQGQETQYF
NA	NA	TRBJ2-1	TRBV4-2	TGTGCCAGCAGCCGCGGCAGGGGAAACTACAATGAGCAGTTCTTC	CASSRGRGNYNEQFF
NA	NA	TRBJ1-3	TRBV11-2	TGTGCCAGCAGGGTAGACATCTCTGGAAACACCATATATTTT	CASRVDISGNTIYF
NA	NA	TRBJ1-6	TRBV30	TGTGCCTGGAGTGTGGCATCTTCACCCCTCCACTTT	CAWSVASSPLHF
few	TRBD1	TRBJ1-1	TRBV11-3	TGTGCCAGCAGCCCAGACAGGGCTCGGAACACTGAAGCTTTCTTT	CASSPDRARNTEAFF
NA	NA	TRBJ2-7	TRBV7-6	TGTGCCAGCAGCCTTTCCGCAGGGCGGCCGTACGAGCAGTACTTC	CASSLSAGRPYEQYF
NA	NA	TRBJ1-2	TRBV11-3	TGTGCCAGCAGCTTAGGAGGAGGGAGAGGCTACACCTTC	CASSLGGGRGYTF
NA	TRBD1	TRBJ2-3	TRBV9	TGTGCCAGCAGCCCCAGAGAGGGGGCAACAGATACGCAGTATTTT	CASSPREGATDTQYF
NA	NA	TRBJ2-7	TRBV11-3	TGTGCCAGCAGCGACCAGGGCTCCGAGCAGTACTTC	CASSDQGSEQYF
NA	NA	TRBJ2-5	TRBV30	TGTGCCTGGAGTGTAGTAAGGGGGTCCCAGTACTTC	CAWSVVRGSQYF
NA	TRBD1	TRBJ1-6	TRBV30	TGTGCCTGGAGTGTACCGGGACAGGTCTATAATTCACCCCTCCACTTT	CAWSVPGQVYNSPLHF
NA	NA	TRBJ2-7	TRBV6-1	TGTGCCAGCAGTGAACAACTAACTGACTACGAGCAGTACTTC	CASSEQLTDYEQYF
few	NA	TRBJ2-7	TRBV6-5	TGTGCCAGCACACCCAGGGGCCAAGGCGAGCAGTACTTC	CASTPRGQGEQYF
NA	TRBD1	TRBJ2-5	TRBV5-1	TGCGCCAGCAGCGCCGGGACAGGACAAGAGACCCAGTACTTC	CASSAGTGQETQYF
NA	NA	TRBJ2-7	TRBV7-2	TGTGCCAGCAGCCTTGGAGGGCCAGGGGAGCAGTACTTC	CASSLGGPGEQYF
NA	NA	TRBJ2-7	TRBV5-1	TGCGCCAGCAGCTTGGACCCCCGGGGCGAGCAGTACTTC	CASSLDPRGEQYF
NA	NA	TRBJ2-1	TRBV7-9	TGTGCCAGCAGCTTGACTGCCGTCTACAATGAGCAGTTCTTC	CASSLTAVYNEQFF
once	NA	TRBJ1-2	TRBV9	TGTGCCAGCAGCGTAGGATTGGGCAACTATGGCTACACCTTC	CASSVGLGNYGYTF
few	NA	TRBJ2-1	TRBV27	TGTGCCAGCAGTTTAGGTGACTCTTCCTACAATGAGCAGTTCTTC	CASSLGDSSYNEQFF
NA	NA	TRBJ2-7	TRBV7-2	TGTGCCAGCAGCGAACAGAGCTCCTACGAGCAGTACTTC	CASSEQSSYEQYF
NA	NA	TRBJ1-5	TRBV30	TGTGCCTGGAGTGGTGAGCCTAATCAGCCCCAGCATTTT	CAWSGEPNQPQHF
NA	NA	TRBJ2-2	TRBV5-1	TGCGCCAGCAGCCCGGAGGCTTACACCGGGGAGCTGTTTTTT	CASSPEAYTGELFF
few	NA	TRBJ1-2	TRBV4-1	TGCGCCAGCAGCCAAGATTTGGCCAGGGGCTACACCTTC	CASSQDLARGYTF
NA	TRBD1	TRBJ2-7	TRBV6-6	TGTGCCAGCAGTTACTCTCGGACAGGGGGCGAGCAGTACTTC	CASSYSRTGGEQYF
NA	TRBD1	TRBJ2-1	TRBV5-5	TGTGCCAGCAGCCTCGGACAGGGGGAAGACAATGAGCAGTTCTTC	CASSLGQGEDNEQFF
NA	NA	TRBJ1-1	TRBV18	TGTGCCAGCTCTTATGGAGGAAGACGTGACACTGAAGCTTTCTTT	CASSYGGRRDTEAFF
NA	TRBD1	TRBJ2-7	TRBV11-2	TGTGCCAGCAGGCCCGGGACAGGGTATAGCGAGCAGTACTTC	CASRPGTGYSEQYF